Below are 20 T cell receptor beta chains sequenced from a single sample in a study of spatial heterogeneity in lung cancer. MiXCR was run by TCRdb on the 5' RACE reads, yielding one entry per CDR3 protein. The profile shows under 1,500 distinct CDR3 sequences, around 19% of them singletons. Time point: sample taken at primary tumor resection. Their antigens are not known. Study results and caveats: Tracking of tumor mutation counts was seen in expanded intratumoral alpha and beta TCR counts.

The specimen comprised lung tumor tissue, sampled at surgery. The receptors shown here come from a male donor with early-stage non-small cell lung cancer.

The V call is TRBV19, the J call TRBJ2-2; 11 bases agree with TRBD2. CDR1 and CDR2 (germline): LNHDA, SQIVND (reference sequence). V gave up 5 bases and J gave up 5 bases; unmatched junction bases: 7. This CDR3 is built from 16 residues. The CDR3 is CASSLPSGRTTGELFF. CDR3 nucleotides: TGTGCCAGTAGTCTCCCTAGCGGGAGGACTACCGGGGAGCTGTTTTTT.

By share of the sample, this clonotype is medium-sized. The rearrangement links TRBV5-1 to TRBJ1-2; D unresolved. Germline V gene data show CDR1 as SGHRS and CDR2 as YFSETQ. This CDR3 is 17 amino acids long. V was clipped by 1 base and J by 5 bases, with 21 bases between them. CDR3 residues: CASSLYPVGVLGYGYTF. Written as DNA, the CDR3 is TGCGCCAGCAGCTTGTACCCAGTGGGCGTTTTGGGGTATGGCTACACCTTC.

At least ten counts were recorded for this clonotype. The chain recombines TRBV7-8 with TRBJ2-7; no clear D. The CDR3 consists of 17 residues. Germline CDR1 SGHVS, CDR2 FQNEAQ. V dropped 0 bases and J dropped 2 bases, with 17 bases sitting between them. As DNA, the CDR3 is TGTGCCAGCAGCTTAGCCCCCGGCTCTGCACCCGCCTACGAGCAGTACTTC. Its protein product is CASSLAPGSAPAYEQYF.

By sample share, this clonotype is medium-sized. The chain combines TRBV18 with TRBJ2-1; possible D gene TRBD2, 6 bases. Germline V gene data show CDR1 as KGHSH and CDR2 as LQKENI. Trimming stripped 6 bases from V and 2 bases from J, with 17 bases between. The CDR3 loop spans 16 amino acids. The CDR3 loop reads CASSSGGTETYNEQFF. The DNA of the CDR3 is TGTGCCAGCTCTTCGGGCGGGACGGAAACCTACAATGAGCAGTTCTTC.

The table lists this clonotype with a few counts. V usage is TRBV18 and J usage is TRBJ2-1, with no clear D. This CDR3 region has 16 residues. Germline V gene sequence: CDR1 KGHSH, CDR2 LQKENI. The V and J ends lost 3 bases and 0 bases respectively, with 12 bases between them. This chain's CDR3 is CASSPSDASSYNEQFF. For the CDR3, the DNA is TGTGCCAGCTCACCTTCGGACGCGAGCTCCTACAATGAGCAGTTCTTC.

J is TRBJ2-5 and V is TRBV7-2; 8 bases agree with TRBD1. This CDR3 is built from 14 residues. CDR1 SGHTA and CDR2 FQGNSA come from the germline V gene. V dropped 3 bases and J dropped 3; count of bases not matched to a gene: 3. In nucleotides, the CDR3 is TGTGCCAGCAGCTTGGGGACAGGAGAAGAGACCCAGTACTTC. Its translation: CASSLGTGEETQYF.

This clonotype is classed as large. This chain links TRBV6-2 or TRBV6-3 with TRBJ1-2, with 7 bases matching TRBD1. Unmatched junction bases numbered 8, after V lost 6 bases and J lost 4 bases. The CDR3 is 14 amino acids. CDR1 is MNHEY and CDR2 is SVGEGT in the germline V gene. CDR3 loop: CASSLTGTVYGYTF. The CDR3, as DNA: TGTGCCAGCAGCCTAACCGGGACAGTCTATGGCTACACCTTC.

This clonotype is judged large. The V gene is TRBV7-8, the J gene TRBJ2-7; D is ambiguous. Per the germline V gene, CDR1 is SGHVS and CDR2 is FQNEAQ. Trimming cost V 5 bases and J 3 bases, with 8 bases left between them. This CDR3 comprises 12 residues. As DNA, the CDR3 is TGTGCCAGCAGCCCGTCGCTCTACGAGCAGTACTTC. Its translation: CASSPSLYEQYF. Combining the CDR3 with reference TRBV7-8 and TRBJ2-7 gives the whole variable domain GAGVSQSPRYKVAKRGQDVALRCDPISGHVSLFWYQQALGQGPEFLTYFQNEAQLDKSGLPSDRFFAERPEGSVSTLKIQRTQQEDSAVYLCASSPSLYEQYFGPGTRLTVT.

Relative to its sample, this clonotype is large (0.1 to 1%). The genes are TRBV5-1 and TRBJ2-1, with 7 bases lining up with TRBD2. V shed 4 bases and J 0 bases; nucleotides not matched to a gene: 7. Germline V gene data show CDR1 as SGHRS and CDR2 as YFSETQ. The CDR3 spans 16 residues. CDR3 amino acids: CASSPGLESSYNEQFF. The CDR3 region has the DNA TGCGCCAGCAGCCCAGGACTAGAGAGCTCCTACAATGAGCAGTTCTTC.

This clonotype is judged medium-sized. V and J are TRBV11-2 and TRBJ1-5; D is unresolved. V shed 4 bases and J shed 6 bases, with 10 bases lying between them. This CDR3 has 13 residues. Germline values: CDR1 SGHAT, CDR2 FQNNGV. CDR3: CASSSYTGQPQHF. The CDR3 DNA sequence: TGTGCCAGCAGCTCCTACACGGGTCAGCCCCAGCATTTT.

The sample holds a few counts of this clonotype. V and J are TRBV4-2 and TRBJ2-1, with TRBD2 matching 12 bases. With 1 base clipped from V and 9 bases from J, the junction kept 4 bases outside the gene matches. CDR1 is LGHNA, CDR2 YNFKEQ, per germline. This CDR3 spans 15 amino acids. This CDR3 is CASSQGLAGEIEQFF. Written as DNA, the CDR3 is TGTGCCAGCAGCCAAGGACTAGCGGGAGAAATTGAGCAGTTCTTC.

This clonotype is classed as medium-sized. The chain links TRBV18 to TRBJ2-1, with D possibly matching TRBD2 (6 bases). V gave up 0 bases and J gave up 3 bases, with 12 bases separating them. Looked up from germline, CDR1 is KGHSH and CDR2 is LQKENI. The length of the CDR3 is 16 residues. CDR3 loop: CASSPPLQGGYNEQFF. CDR3 in DNA: TGTGCCAGCTCACCACCGCTGCAGGGAGGCTACAATGAGCAGTTCTTC.

Relative to its sample, this clonotype is medium-sized (0.01 to 0.1%). V usage is TRBV6-2 or TRBV6-3 and J usage is TRBJ2-4; D ambiguous. The length of the CDR3 is 16 residues. V was clipped by 5 bases and J by 0 bases, with 14 bases between them. Germline V gene data show CDR1 as MNHEY and CDR2 as SVGEGT. The CDR3 coding sequence is TGTGCCAGCAGTGAATTCCGCTCGGGAGCCAAAAACATTCAGTACTTC. It translates to CASSEFRSGAKNIQYF.

By share, this clonotype ranks as medium-sized. V is TRBV20-1 and J is TRBJ2-7; 7 nucleotides line up with TRBD2. J was trimmed by 6 bases and V by 3 bases; bases with no gene match: 2. This CDR3 region has 11 residues. Per germline, CDR1 DFQATT and CDR2 SNEGSKA (reference sequence). The CDR3 reads CSARGGTEQYF. CDR3 coding DNA: TGCAGTGCTAGGGGGGGGACCGAGCAGTACTTC.

This clonotype was seen ten or more times. The chain is built from TRBV5-1 and TRBJ2-1, with a tentative D call TRBD2 (5 bases). CDR1 and CDR2 from the germline V gene are SGHRS and YFSETQ. The CDR3 contains 14 residues. V lost 1 base, J lost 5 bases, and 10 bases lay in between. The CDR3 region is CASSLMSGNNEQFF. CDR3 nucleotides: TGCGCCAGCAGCTTGATGAGCGGAAACAATGAGCAGTTCTTC.

By share, this clonotype counts as medium-sized. The chain is built from TRBV29-1 and TRBJ2-3, with 7 bases lining up with TRBD2. Germline trimming cut 3 bases from V and 0 bases from J; bases unmatched to any gene: 6. The germline V gene encodes CDR1 SQVTM and CDR2 ANQGSEA. The CDR3 totals 15 residues. The CDR3 DNA sequence: TGCAGCGTTGAGGGAGGGGCCCTTAGCACAGATACGCAGTATTTT. It yields the protein CSVEGGALSTDTQYF.

The V and J genes are TRBV6-2 or TRBV6-3 and TRBJ2-7; no reliable D call. The CDR3 sequence is 14 residues long. V lost 2 bases to trimming and J lost 2 bases, with 10 bases between them. Germline assignment: CDR1 MNHEY and CDR2 SVGEGT. CDR3 region: CASSYGRSAYEQYF. CDR3 DNA: TGTGCCAGCAGTTACGGGCGGTCTGCCTACGAGCAGTACTTC.

The chain employs TRBV7-9 and TRBJ2-5; D uncertain. The CDR3 is 13 residues long. Per the germline V gene, CDR1 is SEHNR and CDR2 is FQNEAQ (reference sequence). Trimming removed 2 bases at V and 2 bases at J, with 6 bases between. Here the CDR3 reads CASSLREQETQYF. CDR3 DNA sequence: TGTGCCAGCAGCTTAAGAGAACAAGAGACCCAGTACTTC.

This clonotype ranks as medium-sized. The V call is TRBV19, the J call TRBJ2-5; TRBD2 matches 14 bases. This CDR3 has 19 residues. Trimming took 8 bases from V and 1 from J; bases not matched to a gene: 15. Germline V gives CDR1 LNHDA, CDR2 SQIVND (reference sequence). The CDR3 here is CASAGMRLAGGNPQETQYF. Here the CDR3 DNA reads TGTGCCAGTGCAGGGATGAGACTAGCGGGAGGGAACCCCCAAGAGACCCAGTACTTC.

By frequency in the sample, this clonotype is medium-sized. CDR3 loop: CASSQGNAPHNEKLFF. CDR3 sequence (DNA): TGCGCCAGCAGCCAGGGTAATGCCCCACATAATGAAAAACTGTTTTTT. The chain joins TRBV4-1 to TRBJ1-4; no definite D call. V lost 3 bases and J lost 4, with 15 bases in between. Germline loops: CDR1 MGHRA, CDR2 YSYEKL. This CDR3 contains 16 residues.